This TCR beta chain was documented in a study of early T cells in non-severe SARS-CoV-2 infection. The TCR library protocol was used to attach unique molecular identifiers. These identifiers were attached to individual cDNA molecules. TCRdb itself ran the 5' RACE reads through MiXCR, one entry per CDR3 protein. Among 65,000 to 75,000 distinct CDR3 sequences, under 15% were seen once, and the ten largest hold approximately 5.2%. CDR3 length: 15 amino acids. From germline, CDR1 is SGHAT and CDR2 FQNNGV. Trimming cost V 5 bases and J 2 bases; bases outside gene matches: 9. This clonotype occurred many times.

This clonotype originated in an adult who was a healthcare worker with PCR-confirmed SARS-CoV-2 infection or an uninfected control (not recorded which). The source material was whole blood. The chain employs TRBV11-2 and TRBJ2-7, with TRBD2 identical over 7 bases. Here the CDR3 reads CASSMTGTTPYEQYF. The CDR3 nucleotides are TGTGCCAGCAGCATGACCGGGACTACCCCCTACGAGCAGTACTTC.